This TCR beta chain was obtained from a study of human T cells and chemical hapten exposure. Study as a whole: Subjects had 2% DPC placed on roughly 2 cm by roughly 2 cm of upper inner arm skin for sensitization. Per-sample TCR yield variability stemmed mainly from small pooled library volume differences.

The J segment lost 4 bases and the V segment lost 2 bases, leaving 6 bases of the junction unmatched. The germline V gene has CDR1 MNHEY and CDR2 SVGEGT. This CDR3 has 16 amino acids. This clonotype has at least ten counts. Per the authors' pipeline: Individual samples carried between about 23,224 and 700,000 TCRs, with 85,000 to 100,000 as the median. In TCRdb, the RACE reads were re-called with MiXCR into one record per CDR3 protein. The V and J calls shown here were made by TCRdb, not taken from the authors' results. The data show fewer than 100,000 distinct CDR3 sequences, approximately 10% seen once. As for time point: patch test 2, 6 weeks after DPC sensitization. Specified treatment: therapeutic diphenylcyclopropenone sensitization with weekly scalp DPC. Venepuncture was done earlier than the placement of each patch test.

The input for sequencing was whole blood, taken in connection with sensitization to the hapten diphenylcyclopropenone (DPC). The chain couples TRBV6-2 or TRBV6-3 to TRBJ1-1; 11 bases fit TRBD1. The receptor's source is a man younger than 35 with alopecia areata. Some clones in this sample may be carry-over from other donors' samples. The CDR3: CASSYPGQGDSTEAFF. Here the CDR3 DNA reads TGTGCCAGCAGTTACCCGGGACAGGGGGATAGCACTGAAGCTTTCTTT.